A selection of T cell receptor beta chains follows, all from one sample in a study of cytomegalovirus exposure and HLA in healthy donors. Measured with immunoSEQ multiplex PCR; TCRdb has only the in-frame clones, and not every one. The sample has roughly 180,000 clones; about 75% are singletons. What was sequenced was PBMCs. All receptors derive from a man in his fifties or sixties in good health and CMV-seropositive. Both conserved end residues are part of each CDR3. A D gene is named only where the DNA matches it firmly. Where a row states a size, it is once, few, many or the class of an expanded clone; other rows omit it.

j_gene,abundance,d_gene,v_gene,CDR3nt,CDR3aa
TRBJ2-5,NA,NA,TRBV14,TGTGCCAGCAGCCAAGAGGACAGGACCCAGTACTTC,CASSQEDRTQYF
TRBJ1-1,few,NA,TRBV9,TGTGCCAGCAGCGCCCACACGGACAGCATGAACACTGAAGCTTTCTTT,CASSAHTDSMNTEAFF
TRBJ1-2,NA,NA,TRBV29-1,TGCAGCGTTGAAATGCCAGGTGTGGGCTACACCTTC,CSVEMPGVGYTF
TRBJ2-1,NA,TRBD2,TRBV5-4,TGTGCCAGCAGCTCGGCGGCGGGGGGGCTCTCCTACAATGAGCAGTTCTTC,CASSSAAGGLSYNEQFF
TRBJ1-2,NA,NA,TRBV9,TGTGCCAGCAGCGGACTAGTAGGCGGGTGCACCTTC,CASSGLVGGCTF
TRBJ1-2,NA,TRBD1,TRBV7-2,TGTGCCAGCAGCCTAGGGGCAGGGGGAAACTATGGCTACACCTTC,CASSLGAGGNYGYTF
TRBJ1-1,NA,TRBD1,TRBV19,TGTGCCAGTAGTCCATGGACAGGGGGGTTGAACACTGAAGCTTTCTTT,CASSPWTGGLNTEAFF
TRBJ1-3,NA,TRBD1,TRBV11-1,TGTGCCAGCAGCCCAACAGGGGCGATCTCTGGAAACACCATATATTTT,CASSPTGAISGNTIYF
TRBJ1-2,NA,TRBD1,TRBV6-4,TGTGCCAGCGGCCAGGACAGGGGCTATGGCTACACCTTC,CASGQDRGYGYTF
TRBJ1-4,NA,TRBD1,TRBV7-9,TGTGCCAGCAGCTCACCGCCAGGGGGTGAAAAACTGTTTTTT,CASSSPPGGEKLFF
TRBJ2-5,once,TRBD2,TRBV18,TGTGCCAGCTCACCCGTGGGACTAGCGTCCCTCCCAGAGACCCAGTACTTC,CASSPVGLASLPETQYF
TRBJ2-7,NA,TRBD1,TRBV6-1,TGTGCCATCGACAGGGTTATCGACGAGCAGTACTTC,CAIDRVIDEQYF
TRBJ1-2,NA,TRBD1,TRBV5-1,TGCGCCAGCAGCCCGGACAGGGTGGGCTATGGCTACACCTTC,CASSPDRVGYGYTF
TRBJ2-5,NA,NA,TRBV7-7,TGTGCCAGCAGCTTAACCGGGGTCCAAGAGACCCAGTACTTC,CASSLTGVQETQYF
TRBJ1-2,NA,NA,TRBV27,TGTGCCAGCAGTTTCAGGGTTTTAGATGGCTACACCTTC,CASSFRVLDGYTF
TRBJ2-3,NA,TRBD2,TRBV28,TGTGCCAGCAGTTCTCCGGGACTAGGCACAGATACGCAGTATTTT,CASSSPGLGTDTQYF
TRBJ1-5,NA,NA,TRBV7-9,TGTGCCAGCAGCCCGGGTCTCGGTCAGCCCCAGCATTTT,CASSPGLGQPQHF
TRBJ1-1,NA,NA,TRBV19,TGTGCCAGTAGTATTGGGGCGAAAGAAGCTTTCTTT,CASSIGAKEAFF
TRBJ1-5,NA,TRBD1,TRBV6-5,TGTGCCAGCAGAGGGACAGGGACAGGGAATCAGCCCCAGCATTTT,CASRGTGTGNQPQHF
TRBJ1-5,once,NA,TRBV15,TGTGCCACCAGCAAACGTCGGGCGGGAAATGCTCAGCCCCAGCATTTT,CATSKRRAGNAQPQHF
TRBJ2-5,NA,TRBD1,TRBV9,TGTGCCAGCAGCGAAACTGGACAGGGAGAGTCCGGGACCCAGTACTTC,CASSETGQGESGTQYF
TRBJ1-2,NA,NA,TRBV19,TGTGCCAGTAAGGAGGAACGTGGCTACACCTTC,CASKEERGYTF
TRBJ2-5,once,TRBD2,TRBV7-2,TGTGCCAGCAGCGCGCGGACTAGCGGGGGAGAGACCCAGTACTTC,CASSARTSGGETQYF
TRBJ2-1,NA,NA,TRBV27,TGTGCCAGCAGTTCCTACAGGAGCTCCTACAATGAGCAGTTCTTC,CASSSYRSSYNEQFF
TRBJ1-5,NA,TRBD1,TRBV19,TGTGCCAGTACTTATGGGACAGGGAGAGGCAATCAGCCCCAGCATTTT,CASTYGTGRGNQPQHF
TRBJ1-5,NA,NA,TRBV2,TGTGCCAGCAGCCTCGATACAAACCAGCCCCAGCATTTT,CASSLDTNQPQHF
TRBJ1-5,NA,NA,TRBV19,TGTGCCAGTAGGAAATGGACGGGGGTGAGGGTACAGCCCCAGCATTTT,CASRKWTGVRVQPQHF
TRBJ1-6,NA,NA,TRBV18,TGTGCCAGCTCACCAGGTGTACAGGGTCTAAATTCACCCCTCCACTTT,CASSPGVQGLNSPLHF
TRBJ1-4,NA,NA,TRBV9,TGTGCCAGCAGCGTAGCCGGGATAGAGCTTAATGAAAAACTGTTTTTT,CASSVAGIELNEKLFF
TRBJ1-2,once,TRBD1,TRBV7-9,TGTGCCAGCAGCTCGGACAGGGCAAGCTATGGCTACACCTTC,CASSSDRASYGYTF
TRBJ1-1,NA,NA,TRBV5-1,TGCGCCAGCAGCTTGGCGCTCGGAGGGAACACTGAAGCTTTCTTT,CASSLALGGNTEAFF
TRBJ1-2,NA,NA,TRBV18,TGTGCCAGCTCACGCGTTGAGTCGAACTATGGCTACACCTTC,CASSRVESNYGYTF
TRBJ2-2,NA,NA,TRBV5-1,TGCGCCAGCAGCTTGGACAACCGGGAAGGCACCGGGGAGCTGTTTTTT,CASSLDNREGTGELFF
TRBJ1-1,NA,TRBD1,TRBV27,TGTGCCAGCAGTACCCCCCCACAGGGGAAAGTGAGTACTGAAGCTTTCTTT,CASSTPPQGKVSTEAFF
TRBJ1-4,NA,NA,TRBV7-2,TGTGCCAGCAGCCTCTCGGGATCGAATGAAAAACTGTTTTTT,CASSLSGSNEKLFF
TRBJ2-3,NA,NA,TRBV27,TGTGCCACCCAGGACAGAAGCAGCCCGAATTATGTAACCAGCACAGATACGCAGTATTTT,CATQDRSSPNYVTSTDTQYF
TRBJ1-5,NA,NA,TRBV5-4,TGTGCCAGCAGCTTGGCGGGGTCGGGTCAGCCCCAGCATTTT,CASSLAGSGQPQHF
TRBJ1-1,NA,NA,TRBV5-1,TGCGCCAGCAGCTTGCTGGACAAAACTGAAGCTTTCTTT,CASSLLDKTEAFF
TRBJ1-2,NA,TRBD1,TRBV5-4,TGTGCCAGCAGCTCGGAGTGGGCAGGGGGCCTTAGTGGCTACACCTTC,CASSSEWAGGLSGYTF